What follows describes a single TCR beta chain. This specimen comes from a study of blood T cell repertoires in COVID-19. Study-wide background: Samples of COVID-19 (acute and convalescent) were obtained from the United States, Italy and Spain. PBMCs, B-cell-depleted T cells, or T cells provided the cDNA or gDNA that made up the material.

The CDR3 runs to 18 residues. Trimming stripped 4 bases from V and 3 bases from J, with 25 bases between. Per the original methods: Reference gene primer amplification gave estimated nucleated cell counts. The repertoire was sequenced with immunoSEQ multiplex PCR; TCRdb's copy has only in-frame clones and lacks some. That table is the source of V, J and clone size, and D and trimming were worked out from the DNA. The repertoire holds around 130,000 clones, with about 76% as singletons. What was sequenced was peripheral blood. The chain couples TRBV23-1 to TRBJ2-7; weak D call: TRBD2 (5 bases). TRBV23-1 is an ORF for which the function is uncertain. This clonotype originated in a man older than 75 with acute or convalescent COVID-19. CDR3 in DNA: TGCGCCAGCAGTCGGTTTAGGCTAAACTCGGGCGGAGGCTACGAGCAGTACTTC. This sequence encodes CASSRFRLNSGGGYEQYF.